The 28 T cell receptor beta chains presented below share a single source sample, sequenced in a study of blood T cells in healthy people across ages. A second PCR of 7 to 11 cycles used a sample-barcoded 5' primer and a J-beta primer mix. TCRdb re-called the 5' RACE reads through MiXCR, storing one row per CDR3 protein. The sample carries fewer than 2,000,000 distinct CDR3 sequences, more than 35% recorded once. Specimen: blood. The origin of the receptors is a human donor in good health.

This chain uses TRBV6-5 with TRBJ2-5; D is possibly TRBD1 or TRBD2 (6 bases each). Germline V gene sequence: CDR1 MNHEY, CDR2 SVGAGI. The CDR3 consists of 13 residues. V lost 8 bases, J lost 4 bases, and 14 bases lay in between. CDR3 amino acids: CASEGGYRETQYF. CDR3 DNA sequence: TGTGCCAGCGAGGGGGGTTATCGAGAGACCCAGTACTTC.

Worth noting for this clonotype: The junction shows a germline mismatch at one end, possibly a read error. The gene calls are TRBV20-1 and TRBJ1-1; no clear D gene. CDR1 and CDR2 (germline): DFQATT, SNEGSKA (reference sequence). This CDR3 spans 14 amino acids. In DNA form, the CDR3 reads TGCAGTACTAGCCCTTGGGCAGCGAACACTGAAGCTTTCTTT. Residues: CSTSPWAANTEAFF.

DNA of the CDR3: TGTGCCAGCAGCTCCCCAGCGGGGGGGGGATACAATGAGCAGTTCTTC. This translates into CASSSPAGGGYNEQFF. The chain recombines TRBV7-2 with TRBJ2-1; 10 bases are a match to TRBD2. CDR3 length: 16 residues. Germline CDR1 SGHTA, CDR2 FQGNSA. The junction had 7 bases not matched to a gene; V was cut back by 4 bases and J by 4 bases.

This clonotype was seen more than once but under ten times. The V gene is TRBV20-1, the J gene TRBJ2-7, with TRBD1 as a possible D gene (5 bases). Germline values: CDR1 DFQATT, CDR2 SNEGSKA (reference sequence). CDR3 length equals 13 residues. The germline V and J ends were trimmed by 6 bases and 3 bases, with 15 bases remaining between them. The CDR3 reads CSATWGSLYEQYF. CDR3 sequence (DNA): TGCAGTGCCACATGGGGCTCTCTCTACGAGCAGTACTTC.

The chain is built from TRBV10-3 and TRBJ1-3, with 10 bases matching TRBD1. This CDR3 spans 20 amino acids. The germline V gene encodes CDR1 ENHRY and CDR2 SYGVKD. The V segment lost 3 bases and the J segment 1 base; nucleotides outside the gene matches: 15. The DNA for the CDR3 is TGTGCCATCAGTGATAATACCGTTCGGGGACAGGGGAATTCTGGAAACACCATATATTTT. Protein product: CAISDNTVRGQGNSGNTIYF.

This clonotype was recorded once. V gene TRBV12-5 combines with J gene TRBJ2-7; no firm D call. Germline loops: CDR1 LGHNT, CDR2 FRNRAP. CDR3 length: 15 residues. Trimming took off 0 bases at V and 2 bases at J, with 11 bases between the two ends. This CDR3 is CASGLVRFGAYEQYF. As DNA, the CDR3 is TGTGCTAGTGGTTTGGTACGCTTTGGAGCCTACGAGCAGTACTTC. Filled out from reference TRBV12-5 and TRBJ2-7, the complete variable domain reads DARVTQTPRHKVTEMGQEVTMRCQPILGHNTVFWYRQTMMQGLELLAYFRNRAPLDDSGMPKDRFSAEMPDATLATLKIQPSEPRDSAVYFCASGLVRFGAYEQYFGPGTRLTVT.

The chain employs TRBV20-1 and TRBJ1-2; D remains unclear. V shed 6 bases and J shed 5 bases, with 10 bases lying between them. Germline V gene lookup returns CDR1 DFQATT and CDR2 SNEGSKA (reference sequence). CDR3 length: 11 residues. Written as DNA, the CDR3 is TGCAGTGCAACGGGATTTTATGGCTACACCTTC. This sequence encodes CSATGFYGYTF.

The chain couples TRBV27 to TRBJ2-5, with TRBD1 identical over 8 bases. Germline V gene lookup returns CDR1 MNHEY and CDR2 SMNVEV (reference sequence). The CDR3 covers 16 residues. J gave up 2 bases and V 4 bases, and 9 bases lay outside the gene matches. The CDR3 spells CASSSWTGSRQETQYF. In DNA, the CDR3 is TGTGCCAGCAGTTCCTGGACAGGGAGTCGGCAAGAGACCCAGTACTTC.

A few counts support this clonotype. J is TRBJ2-7 and V is TRBV20-1, with 9 bases matching TRBD1. Germline CDR1 is DFQATT and CDR2 is SNEGSKA (reference sequence). The CDR3 has 15 residues. V trimming: 6 bases; J trimming: 1 base; junction bases outside the gene matches: 10. The CDR3 sequence: CSAHPGQGESYEQYF. CDR3 nucleotides: TGCAGTGCCCATCCGGGACAGGGTGAATCCTACGAGCAGTACTTC.

The chain links TRBV6-6 to TRBJ2-7, with 12 bases identical to TRBD1. The germline CDR1 and CDR2 sequences are MNHNY and SVGAGI (reference sequence). The V gene end was trimmed by 5 bases and the J gene end by 6 bases; junction bases not matched to a gene: 11. This CDR3 has 16 amino acids. In nucleotides, the CDR3 is TGTGCCAGCAGTACTTCACCCGGGACAGGGGGCCTCGAGCAGTACTTC. Translated: CASSTSPGTGGLEQYF.

The V gene is TRBV7-9, the J gene TRBJ1-2, with D possibly matching TRBD1 (6 bases). This CDR3 contains 16 residues. Germline CDR1 reads SEHNR; CDR2 reads FQNEAQ (reference sequence). V lost 1 base to trimming and J lost 4 bases, with 16 bases between them. The CDR3 region is CASSLDGGQNRYGYTF. The CDR3 DNA is TGTGCCAGCAGCTTAGATGGGGGGCAGAACCGCTATGGCTACACCTTC.

The chain joins TRBV12-3 or TRBV12-4 to TRBJ2-3; D ambiguous. CDR3 length: 14 residues. V was shortened by 3 bases and J by 6 bases, with 13 bases between the two germline ends. This chain's CDR3 is CASSFSVYSDTQYF. CDR3 bases: TGTGCCAGCAGTTTTTCCGTGTATTCCGATACGCAGTATTTT.

This clonotype was counted only a few times. One end of the junction is discordant with germline, which a read error may explain. The chain employs TRBV7-6 and TRBJ2-1, with 7 bases aligning to TRBD1. The CDR3 length is 17 residues. CDR1 and CDR2 from the germline V gene are SGHVS and FNYEAQ. The DNA of the CDR3 is TGTGCCAGCAGTTTAGTGGGATCCTTAAGGGACAGCCATGAGCAGTTCTTC. As protein: CASSLVGSLRDSHEQFF.

The chain couples TRBV20-1 to TRBJ1-6; the match to TRBD1 covers 7 bases. With V trimmed by 6 bases and J by 7 bases, 15 bases remained unmatched. The CDR3 extends over 16 amino acids. Germline values: CDR1 DFQATT, CDR2 SNEGSKA (reference sequence). CDR3 sequence (DNA): TGCAGTGCGGCCAAAGCCCGACAGGGTAGAAATTCACCCCTCCACTTT. Translation gives CSAAKARQGRNSPLHF.

This clonotype was observed a handful of times. The rearrangement uses TRBV11-3 and TRBJ2-7; D is unclear. This CDR3 has 12 amino acids. In germline, CDR1 is SGHNT, CDR2 YENEEA. Deletions cut 4 bases from V and 7 bases from J, with 11 bases between. CDR3 DNA sequence: TGTGCCAGCAGCTCAAACCTGGGGGAGCAGTACTTC. Residues: CASSSNLGEQYF.

The sample holds a few counts of this clonotype. This chain links TRBV12-3 or TRBV12-4 with TRBJ1-2, with D unclear. This CDR3 region has 16 residues. Trimming cost V 2 bases and J 0 bases, with 13 bases left between them. DNA for the CDR3: TGTGCCAGCAGTTTAAGGGTAGCTCTCACTAACTATGGCTACACCTTC. Encoded protein: CASSLRVALTNYGYTF.

J is TRBJ2-3 and V is TRBV2, with TRBD1 as a possible D gene (6 bases). CDR3 length equals 13 residues. With 1 base removed from V and 12 bases from J, the gap between germline ends came to 14 bases. In germline, CDR1 is SNHLY, CDR2 FYNNEI. The CDR3 loop reads CASSEVRGSIQYF. The DNA of the CDR3 is TGTGCCAGCAGTGAAGTCAGGGGCAGTATTCAGTATTTT.

V and J are TRBV6-4 and TRBJ2-5, with a weak D call TRBD1 (5 bases). CDR3 size: 19 residues. Germline assignment: CDR1 MRHNA and CDR2 SNTAGT. V lost 8 bases, J lost 0 bases, and 28 bases lay in between. Here the CDR3 reads CASGRVGQGGLRYQETQYF. CDR3 DNA: TGTGCCAGCGGCAGAGTCGGGCAGGGTGGGCTAAGGTACCAAGAGACCCAGTACTTC.

The chain combines TRBV6-5 with TRBJ2-2, with D perhaps TRBD2 (5 bases). V was trimmed by 2 bases and J by 5 bases, leaving 12 bases between them. CDR1 MNHEY and CDR2 SVGAGI come from the germline V gene. This CDR3 is built from 15 residues. The CDR3 region is CASSYTPGTTGELFF. The CDR3 DNA sequence: TGTGCCAGCAGTTACACACCGGGAACTACCGGGGAGCTGTTTTTT.

Regarding this clonotype: The junction departs from germline at one end; a sequencing error may be responsible. The rearrangement links TRBV28 to TRBJ2-5; 12 bases fit TRBD2. CDR3 length: 15 amino acids. Germline lookup yields CDR1 MDHEN and CDR2 SYDVKM. The chain's CDR3 is CASNALAGGLETQYF. As DNA, the CDR3 is TGCGCCAGCAACGCCCTAGCGGGGGGGCTGGAGACCCAGTACTTC.

The V call is TRBV6-6, the J call TRBJ2-7; 7 nucleotides align to TRBD1. Unmatched junction bases numbered 9, after V lost 6 bases and J lost 7 bases. CDR1 and CDR2 from the germline V gene are MNHNY and SVGAGI (reference sequence). The CDR3 has 13 amino acids. The chain's CDR3 is CASSSGQAREQYF. In DNA form, the CDR3 reads TGTGCCAGCAGCTCCGGACAGGCGAGGGAGCAGTACTTC.

This chain connects TRBV7-8 to TRBJ1-1; D gene uncertain. The CDR3 is made up of 12 amino acids. V lost 3 bases, J lost 13 bases, and 15 bases lay in between. Germline values: CDR1 SGHVS, CDR2 FQNEAQ. In DNA, the CDR3 is TGTGCCAGCAGCTTGAACAATGCGGCAGTTTTCTTT. Residues: CASSLNNAAVFF. The complete variable domain, with remaining parts taken from reference TRBV7-8 and TRBJ1-1, reads GAGVSQSPRYKVAKRGQDVALRCDPISGHVSLFWYQQALGQGPEFLTYFQNEAQLDKSGLPSDRFFAERPEGSVSTLKIQRTQQEDSAVYLCASSLNNAAVFFGQGTRLTVV.

The chain recombines TRBV7-2 with TRBJ2-1; 8 bases match TRBD2. The CDR3 length is 13 residues. Looked up from germline, CDR1 is SGHTA and CDR2 is FQGNSA. V was pared by 6 bases and J by 13 bases, with 11 bases of the junction left unmatched. CDR3 nucleotide sequence: TGTGCCAGCAGACCCCGGGGGGGAGAGACCCAGTTCTTC. Translated: CASRPRGGETQFF.

This rearrangement joins TRBV10-3 to TRBJ2-3; D is uncertain. V shed 7 bases and J shed 4 bases, with 15 bases lying between them. Germline V gives CDR1 ENHRY, CDR2 SYGVKD. The CDR3 has 14 amino acids. The CDR3 DNA reads TGTGCCATCAATAGCCGTCGTGACGCAGATACGCAGTATTTT. This codes for CAINSRRDADTQYF.

The chain employs TRBV21-1 and TRBJ1-2; the table's D call, TRBD1, has no DNA check behind it. TRBV21-1 is noted as a pseudogene. CDR3 length equals 14 residues. The CDR3 nucleotides read TGTGCCAGCAGCAACCGGGACCGCAACTATGGCTACACCTTC. As protein: CASSNRDRNYGYTF.

The genes are TRBV9 and TRBJ2-3; TRBD2 aligns across 7 bases. Per germline, CDR1 SGDLS and CDR2 YYNGEE. The CDR3 is 16 amino acids. Trimming at V came to 0 bases and at J to 2 bases, leaving 6 bases not matched to a gene. The CDR3 loop is CASSVGSAGSTDTQYF. The CDR3 DNA follows: TGTGCCAGCAGCGTAGGCTCAGCGGGGTCCACAGATACGCAGTATTTT.

Written as DNA, the CDR3 is TGTGCCAGCAGTTTCGTGGGGGCCACTGAAGCTTTCTTT. This gives the protein CASSFVGATEAFF. The V and J genes are TRBV27 and TRBJ1-1; the D gene is possibly TRBD1 (6 bases). With 3 bases removed from V and 4 bases from J, the gap between germline ends came to 9 bases. The CDR3 is made up of 13 amino acids. In germline, CDR1 is MNHEY, CDR2 SMNVEV (reference sequence).

This clonotype was seen a handful of times. V is TRBV29-1 and J is TRBJ2-7; tentative D call: TRBD1 (5 bases). Germline assignment: CDR1 SQVTM and CDR2 ANQGSEA. The CDR3 is 13 amino acids. V was shortened by 2 bases and J by 0 bases, with 8 bases between the two germline ends. The CDR3 region is CSVEKDTSYEQYF. For the CDR3, the DNA is TGCAGCGTTGAAAAGGACACCTCCTACGAGCAGTACTTC.